This T cell receptor beta chain came from a study of regulatory T cells in long-lasting Graves disease. Overall study context: The study enrolled newly diagnosed Graves' patients on antithyroid drugs under 3 months.

The CDR3 is 16 amino acids. The germline CDR1 and CDR2 sequences are MNHEY and SMNVEV (reference sequence). Trimming left V 4 bases short and J 4 bases short, with 20 bases between. Study conclusions and caveats: Sample size, which was small, may have reduced accuracy.

Time point given: newly diagnosed GD, antithyroid drugs for less than 3 months. From PBMCs, RNA was extracted and then used to make the TCR library. According to the study, TCR beta libraries were built with iRepertoire HTBI primers and CDR3-region Arm-PCR. TCRdb used MiXCR to reprocess the multiplex PCR reads, holding one entry per CDR3 protein. The sample carries approximately 310,000 distinct CDR3 sequences, more than 15% recorded once. Details on this clonotype: Its target is unknown.

This sequence joins TRBV27 and TRBJ2-7, with D possibly being TRBD2 (7 bases). This sequence was found in a female donor with Graves disease. The material sequenced was peripheral blood mononuclear cells (PBMCs), taken at new diagnosis, from a patient treated with antithyroid drugs. The CDR3 DNA is TGTGCCAGCAGTTCCCGGGGGGCCGCACCCCCTTACGAGCAGTACTTC. This encodes CASSSRGAAPPYEQYF.